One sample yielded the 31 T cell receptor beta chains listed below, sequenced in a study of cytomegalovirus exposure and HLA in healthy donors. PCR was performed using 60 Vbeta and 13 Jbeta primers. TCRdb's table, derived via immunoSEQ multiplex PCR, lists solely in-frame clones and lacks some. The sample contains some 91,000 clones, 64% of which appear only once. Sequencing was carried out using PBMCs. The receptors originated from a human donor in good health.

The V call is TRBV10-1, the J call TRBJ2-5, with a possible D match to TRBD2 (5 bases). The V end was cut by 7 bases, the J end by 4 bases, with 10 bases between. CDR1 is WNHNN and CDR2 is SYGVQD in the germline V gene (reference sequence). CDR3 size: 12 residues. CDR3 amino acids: CASIGVGETQYF. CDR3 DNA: TGCGCCAGCATCGGGGTCGGAGAGACCCAGTACTTC.

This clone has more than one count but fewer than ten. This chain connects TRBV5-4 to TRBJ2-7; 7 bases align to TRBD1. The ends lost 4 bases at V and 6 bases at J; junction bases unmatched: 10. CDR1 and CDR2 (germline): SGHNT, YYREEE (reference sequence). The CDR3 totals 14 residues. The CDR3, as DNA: TGTGCCAGCAGCCCGGGACAGAGTCCCCTCGAGCAGTACTTC. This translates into CASSPGQSPLEQYF.

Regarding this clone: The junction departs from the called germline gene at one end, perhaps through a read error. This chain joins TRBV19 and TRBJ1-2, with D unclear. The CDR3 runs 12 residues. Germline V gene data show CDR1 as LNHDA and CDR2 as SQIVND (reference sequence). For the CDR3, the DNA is TGTGCCAGTAGTATATGGGAGCACGGGCGATTCTTC. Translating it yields CASSIWEHGRFF.

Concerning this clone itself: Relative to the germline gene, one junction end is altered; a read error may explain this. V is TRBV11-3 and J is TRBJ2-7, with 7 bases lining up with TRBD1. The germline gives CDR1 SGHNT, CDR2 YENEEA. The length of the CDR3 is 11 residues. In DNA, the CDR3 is TGTGCCAGCAGCTTGGGGACAGCCCTCTCGTTC. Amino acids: CASSLGTALSF.

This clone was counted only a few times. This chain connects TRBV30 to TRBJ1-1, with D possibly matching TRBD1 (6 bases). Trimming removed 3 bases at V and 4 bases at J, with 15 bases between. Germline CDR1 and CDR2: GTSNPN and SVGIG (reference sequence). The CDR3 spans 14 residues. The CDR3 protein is CAWRGLTGLTEAFF. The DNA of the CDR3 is TGTGCCTGGAGAGGGTTAACAGGGCTCACTGAAGCTTTCTTT.

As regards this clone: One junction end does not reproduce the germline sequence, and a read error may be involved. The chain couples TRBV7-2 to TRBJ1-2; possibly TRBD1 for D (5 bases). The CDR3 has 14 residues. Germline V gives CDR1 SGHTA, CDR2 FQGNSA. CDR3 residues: CASSLGGQLVGQGF. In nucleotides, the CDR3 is TGTGCCAGCAGCTTAGGTGGGCAACTCGTGGGCCAGGGCTTC. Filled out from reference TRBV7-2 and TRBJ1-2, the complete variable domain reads GAGVSQSPSNKVTEKGKDVELRCDPISGHTALYWYRQSLGQGLEFLIYFQGNSAPDKSGLPSDRFSAERTGGSVSTLTIQRTQQEDSAVYLCASSLGGQLVGQGFGSGTRLTVV.

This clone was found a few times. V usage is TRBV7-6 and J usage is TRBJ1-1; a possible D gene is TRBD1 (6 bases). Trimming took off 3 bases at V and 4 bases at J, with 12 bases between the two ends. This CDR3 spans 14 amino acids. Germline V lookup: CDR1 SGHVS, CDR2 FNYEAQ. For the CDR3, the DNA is TGTGCCAGCAGCTTTCACGGACAGAGCACTGAAGCTTTCTTT. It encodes CASSFHGQSTEAFF.

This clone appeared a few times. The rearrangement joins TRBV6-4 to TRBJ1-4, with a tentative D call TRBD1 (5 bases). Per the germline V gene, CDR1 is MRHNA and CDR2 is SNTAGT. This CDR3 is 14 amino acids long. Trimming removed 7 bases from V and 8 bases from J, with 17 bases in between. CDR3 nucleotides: TGTGCCAGCACCAGGGAGGGGTTGGGAGAAAAACTGTTTTTT. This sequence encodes CASTREGLGEKLFF.

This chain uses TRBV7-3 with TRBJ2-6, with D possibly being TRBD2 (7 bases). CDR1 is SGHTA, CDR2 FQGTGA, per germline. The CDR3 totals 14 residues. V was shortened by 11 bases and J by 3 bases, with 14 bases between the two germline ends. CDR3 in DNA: TGTGCCTCCGCGGGGGCTGGTGGGGCCAACGTCCTGACTTTC. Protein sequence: CASAGAGGANVLTF.

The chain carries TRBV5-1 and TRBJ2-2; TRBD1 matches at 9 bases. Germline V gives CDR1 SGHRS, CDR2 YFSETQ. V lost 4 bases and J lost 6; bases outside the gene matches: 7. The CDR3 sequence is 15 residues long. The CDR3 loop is CASSIQGASAGELFF. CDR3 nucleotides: TGCGCCAGCAGCATACAGGGGGCAAGCGCCGGGGAGCTGTTTTTT.

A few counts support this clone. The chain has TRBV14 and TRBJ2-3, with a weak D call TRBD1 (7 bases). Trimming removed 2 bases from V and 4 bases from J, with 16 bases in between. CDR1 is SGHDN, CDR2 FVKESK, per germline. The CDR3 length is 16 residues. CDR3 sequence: CASSQTEGAGADTQYF. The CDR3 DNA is TGTGCCAGCAGCCAAACGGAGGGGGCCGGGGCAGATACGCAGTATTTT.

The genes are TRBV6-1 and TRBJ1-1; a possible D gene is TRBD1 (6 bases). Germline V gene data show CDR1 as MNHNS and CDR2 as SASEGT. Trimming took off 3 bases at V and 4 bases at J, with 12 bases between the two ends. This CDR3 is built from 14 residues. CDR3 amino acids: CASSESGGSTEAFF. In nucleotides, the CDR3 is TGTGCCAGCAGTGAGTCGGGGGGCAGCACTGAAGCTTTCTTT.

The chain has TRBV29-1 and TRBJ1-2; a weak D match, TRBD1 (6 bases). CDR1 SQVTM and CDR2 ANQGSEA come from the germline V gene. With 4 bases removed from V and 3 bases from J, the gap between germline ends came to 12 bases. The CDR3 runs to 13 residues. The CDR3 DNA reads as TGCAGCGTTGTGGCGGGGGGCGACTATGGCTACACCTTC. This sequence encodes CSVVAGGDYGYTF.

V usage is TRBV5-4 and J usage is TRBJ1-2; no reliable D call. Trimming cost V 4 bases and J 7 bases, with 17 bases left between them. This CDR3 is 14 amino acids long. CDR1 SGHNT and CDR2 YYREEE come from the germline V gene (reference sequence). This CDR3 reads CASSPTHLAGGYTF. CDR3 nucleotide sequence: TGTGCCAGCAGCCCGACCCACCTGGCAGGTGGCTACACCTTC. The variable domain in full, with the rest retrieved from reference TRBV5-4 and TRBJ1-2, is ETGVTQSPTHLIKTRGQQVTLRCSSQSGHNTVSWYQQALGQGPQFIFQYYREEENGRGNFPPRFSGLQFPNYSSELNVNALELDDSALYLCASSPTHLAGGYTFGSGTRLTVV.

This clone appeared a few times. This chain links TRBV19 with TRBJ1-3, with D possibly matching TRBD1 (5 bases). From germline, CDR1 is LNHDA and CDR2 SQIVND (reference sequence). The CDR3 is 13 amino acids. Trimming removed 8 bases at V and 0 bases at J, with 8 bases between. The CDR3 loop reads CASGATSGNTIYF. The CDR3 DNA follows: TGTGCCAGTGGGGCTACCTCTGGAAACACCATATATTTT.

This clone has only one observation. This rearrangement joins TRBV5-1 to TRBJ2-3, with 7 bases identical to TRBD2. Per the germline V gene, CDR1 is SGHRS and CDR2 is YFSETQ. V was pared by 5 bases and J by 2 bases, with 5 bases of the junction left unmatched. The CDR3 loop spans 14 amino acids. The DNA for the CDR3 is TGCGCCAGCAGTCCGGGACTAATCACAGATACGCAGTATTTT. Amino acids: CASSPGLITDTQYF.

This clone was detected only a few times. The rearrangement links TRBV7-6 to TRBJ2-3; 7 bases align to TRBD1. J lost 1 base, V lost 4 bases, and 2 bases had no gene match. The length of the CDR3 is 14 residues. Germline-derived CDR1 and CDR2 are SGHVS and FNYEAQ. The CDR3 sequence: CASSSGQGTDTQYF. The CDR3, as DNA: TGTGCCAGCAGCTCCGGACAGGGCACAGATACGCAGTATTTT. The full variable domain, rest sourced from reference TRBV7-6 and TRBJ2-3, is GAGVSQSPRYKVTKRGQDVALRCDPISGHVSLYWYRQALGQGPEFLTYFNYEAQQDKSGLPNDRFSAERPEGSISTLTIQRTEQRDSAMYRCASSSGQGTDTQYFGPGTRLTVL.

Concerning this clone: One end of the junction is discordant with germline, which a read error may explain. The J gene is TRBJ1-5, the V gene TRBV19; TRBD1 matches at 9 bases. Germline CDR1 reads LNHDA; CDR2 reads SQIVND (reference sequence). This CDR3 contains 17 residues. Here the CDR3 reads CATDQIRDRDGNKPQHF. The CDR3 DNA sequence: TGTGCCACCGACCAAATCCGGGACAGGGACGGCAATAAGCCCCAGCATTTT.

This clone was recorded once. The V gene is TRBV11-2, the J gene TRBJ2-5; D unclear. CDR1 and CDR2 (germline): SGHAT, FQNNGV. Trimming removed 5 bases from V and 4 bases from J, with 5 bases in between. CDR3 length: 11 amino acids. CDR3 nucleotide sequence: TGTGCCAGCAGCACGGGAGAGACCCAGTACTTC. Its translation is CASSTGETQYF.

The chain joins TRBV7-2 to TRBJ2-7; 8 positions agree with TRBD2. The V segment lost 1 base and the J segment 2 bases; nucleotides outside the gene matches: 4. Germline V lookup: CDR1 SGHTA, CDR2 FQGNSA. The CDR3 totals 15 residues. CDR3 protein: CASSLGSGGPYEQYF. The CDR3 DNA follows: TGTGCCAGCAGCTTAGGGAGCGGGGGCCCCTACGAGCAGTACTTC.

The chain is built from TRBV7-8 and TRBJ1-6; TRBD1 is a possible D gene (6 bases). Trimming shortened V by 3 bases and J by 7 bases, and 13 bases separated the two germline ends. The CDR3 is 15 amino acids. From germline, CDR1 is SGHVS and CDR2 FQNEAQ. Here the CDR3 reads CASSFTGTHNSPLHF. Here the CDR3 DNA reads TGTGCCAGCAGCTTTACAGGGACCCACAATTCACCCCTCCACTTT.

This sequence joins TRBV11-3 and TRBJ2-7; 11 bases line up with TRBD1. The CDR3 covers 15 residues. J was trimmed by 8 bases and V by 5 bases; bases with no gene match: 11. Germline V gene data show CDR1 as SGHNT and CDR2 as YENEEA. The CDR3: CASSPVGGQGGQQYF. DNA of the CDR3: TGTGCCAGCAGCCCCGTTGGGGGACAGGGGGGCCAGCAGTACTTC.

CDR3 region: CASSQGGTSGGHTDTQYF. CDR3 nucleotide sequence: TGTGCCAGCAGCCAAGGAGGGACTAGCGGGGGCCACACAGATACGCAGTATTTT. The rearrangement links TRBV4-2 to TRBJ2-3, with 14 nucleotides matching TRBD2. This CDR3 contains 18 residues. V lost 1 base to trimming and J lost 2 bases; unmatched junction nucleotides: 5. The germline gives CDR1 LGHNA, CDR2 YNFKEQ.

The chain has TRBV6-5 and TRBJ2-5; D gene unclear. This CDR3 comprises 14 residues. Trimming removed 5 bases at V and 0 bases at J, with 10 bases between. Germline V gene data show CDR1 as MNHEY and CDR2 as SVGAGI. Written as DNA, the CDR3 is TGTGCCAGCAGTGACACAGCTTACCAAGAGACCCAGTACTTC. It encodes CASSDTAYQETQYF.

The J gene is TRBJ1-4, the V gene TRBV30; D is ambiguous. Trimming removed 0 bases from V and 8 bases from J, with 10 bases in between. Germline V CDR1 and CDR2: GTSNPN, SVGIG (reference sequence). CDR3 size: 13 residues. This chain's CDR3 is CAWSVIGWEKLFF. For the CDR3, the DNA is TGTGCCTGGAGTGTAATCGGTTGGGAAAAACTGTTTTTT.

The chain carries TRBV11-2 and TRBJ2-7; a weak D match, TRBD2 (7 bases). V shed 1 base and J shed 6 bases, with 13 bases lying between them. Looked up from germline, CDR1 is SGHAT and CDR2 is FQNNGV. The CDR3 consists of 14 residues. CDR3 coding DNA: TGTGCCAGCAGCTTAGCGGGGGGCGTGGGCGAGCAGTACTTC. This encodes CASSLAGGVGEQYF. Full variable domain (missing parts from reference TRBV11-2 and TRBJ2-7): EAGVAQSPRYKIIEKRQSVAFWCNPISGHATLYWYQQILGQGPKLLIQFQNNGVVDDSQLPKDRFSAERLKGVDSTLKIQPAKLEDSAVYLCASSLAGGVGEQYFGPGTRLTVT.

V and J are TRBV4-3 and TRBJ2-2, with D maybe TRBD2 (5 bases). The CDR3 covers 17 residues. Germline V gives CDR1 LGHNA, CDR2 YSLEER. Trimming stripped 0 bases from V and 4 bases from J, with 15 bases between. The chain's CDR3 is CASSQDTAGQATGELFF. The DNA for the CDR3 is TGCGCCAGCAGCCAAGACACGGCGGGTCAAGCCACCGGGGAGCTGTTTTTT.

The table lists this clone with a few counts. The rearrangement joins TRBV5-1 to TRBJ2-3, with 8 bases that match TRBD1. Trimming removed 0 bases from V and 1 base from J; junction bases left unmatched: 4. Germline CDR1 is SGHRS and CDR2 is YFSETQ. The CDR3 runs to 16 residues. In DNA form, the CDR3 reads TGCGCCAGCAGCTTGGGGGACAGGACTGGCACAGATACGCAGTATTTT. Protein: CASSLGDRTGTDTQYF.

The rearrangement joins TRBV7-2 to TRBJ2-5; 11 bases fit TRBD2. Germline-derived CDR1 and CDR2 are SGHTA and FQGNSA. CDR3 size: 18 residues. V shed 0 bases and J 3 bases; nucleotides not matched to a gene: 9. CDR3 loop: CASSLAQVTSGVKETQYF. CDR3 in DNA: TGTGCCAGCAGCTTAGCGCAGGTGACTAGCGGGGTGAAAGAGACCCAGTACTTC.

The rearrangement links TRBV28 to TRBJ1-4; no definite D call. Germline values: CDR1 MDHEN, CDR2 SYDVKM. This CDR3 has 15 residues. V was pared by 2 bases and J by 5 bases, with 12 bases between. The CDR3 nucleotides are TGTGCCAGCAGTTTAAGCGGGTTGGGGAATGAAAAACTGTTTTTT. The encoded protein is CASSLSGLGNEKLFF.

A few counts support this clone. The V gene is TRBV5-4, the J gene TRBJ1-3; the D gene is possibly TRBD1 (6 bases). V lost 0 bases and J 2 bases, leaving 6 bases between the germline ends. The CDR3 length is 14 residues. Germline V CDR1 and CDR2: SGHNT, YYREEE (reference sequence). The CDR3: CASSLGQAGNTIYF. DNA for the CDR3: TGTGCCAGCAGCTTGGGACAGGCTGGAAACACCATATATTTT.